One sample yielded the 26 T cell receptor beta chains listed below, sequenced in a study of blood T cell repertoires in COVID-19. The assay was immunoSEQ multiplex PCR, and TCRdb's table has in-frame clones only and misses some. The sample has some 250,000 clones, roughly four fifths seen once; the top ten hold around an eighth. Sample: peripheral blood. Receptors originate from a woman aged 60-75 years with active or convalescent COVID-19.

This chain links TRBV19 with TRBJ1-5, with D hard to call. The CDR3 is 13 residues long. Germline values: CDR1 LNHDA, CDR2 SQIVND (reference sequence). Trimming removed 4 bases from V and 7 bases from J, with 11 bases in between. CDR3 DNA: TGTGCCAGTAGTACGGGGTCAAGGCAGCCCCAGCATTTT. Amino acids: CASSTGSRQPQHF.

V usage is TRBV6-5 and J usage is TRBJ1-2; no reliable D call. V shed 6 bases and J shed 0 bases, with 14 bases lying between them. The CDR3 has 15 residues. Germline loops: CDR1 MNHEY, CDR2 SVGAGI. The CDR3 reads CASRRTGNANYGYTF. In DNA form, the CDR3 reads TGTGCCAGCAGGAGGACGGGAAACGCTAACTATGGCTACACCTTC.

The chain couples TRBV5-1 to TRBJ2-2; D may be TRBD1 (5 bases). V shed 3 bases and J shed 7 bases, with 10 bases lying between them. The germline V gene encodes CDR1 SGHRS and CDR2 YFSETQ. The length of the CDR3 is 13 residues. The CDR3 is CASSSQGDGELFF. The CDR3 DNA is TGCGCCAGCAGCTCCCAGGGCGACGGGGAGCTGTTTTTT.

This chain links TRBV5-1 with TRBJ1-2; maybe TRBD1 (6 bases). Germline V CDR1 and CDR2: SGHRS, YFSETQ. The CDR3 covers 14 residues. With 3 bases removed from V and 6 bases from J, the gap between germline ends came to 15 bases. CDR3 residues: CASSYDSRQDGYTF. The CDR3 region has the DNA TGCGCCAGCAGCTACGACAGCCGACAGGATGGCTACACCTTC.

V gene TRBV30 combines with J gene TRBJ2-7, with D unclear. CDR3 length equals 11 residues. The V gene's germline CDR1 is GTSNPN and CDR2 SVGIG (reference sequence). V lost 0 bases to trimming and J lost 5 bases, with 5 bases between them. The CDR3 region has the DNA TGTGCCTGGAGTGTATTCGACGAGCAGTACTTC. Its protein is CAWSVFDEQYF.

CDR3 sequence (DNA): TGTGCCAGCACCCTCTCAGCGGGGGGGCTGGGAGAGCAGTTCTTC. Protein: CASTLSAGGLGEQFF. This rearrangement joins TRBV6-5 to TRBJ2-1, with 10 nucleotides matching TRBD2. The ends lost 7 bases at V and 10 bases at J; junction bases unmatched: 13. Per the germline V gene, CDR1 is MNHEY and CDR2 is SVGAGI. CDR3 size: 15 residues.

This clone was seen once. J is TRBJ1-1 and V is TRBV6-2 or TRBV6-3; D unclear. The CDR3 is 13 amino acids. Germline V gives CDR1 MNHEY, CDR2 SVGEGT. V shed 5 bases and J shed 1 base, with 8 bases lying between them. CDR3 DNA sequence: TGTGCCAGCAGTGAGTATGCGAACACTGAAGCTTTCTTT. Protein sequence: CASSEYANTEAFF.

This chain uses TRBV5-1 with TRBJ2-7; TRBD1 aligns across 10 bases. The V gene's germline CDR1 is SGHRS and CDR2 YFSETQ. With V trimmed by 4 bases and J by 2 bases, 6 bases remained unmatched. The CDR3 consists of 15 residues. CDR3 in DNA: TGCGCCAGCAGCGGTGGGACAGGGGCCCCCTACGAGCAGTACTTC. Protein sequence: CASSGGTGAPYEQYF.

This chain joins TRBV7-9 and TRBJ2-7; 7 bases line up with TRBD2. The CDR3 runs 14 residues. The V gene's germline CDR1 is SEHNR and CDR2 FQNEAQ (reference sequence). V shed 2 bases and J 2 bases; nucleotides not matched to a gene: 3. The DNA of the CDR3 is TGTGCCAGCAGCTTATATGCGGGGGCCTACGAGCAGTACTTC. Translating it yields CASSLYAGAYEQYF.

The CDR3 region has the DNA TGTGCCAGCAAGTCCGGAACCAGATTCTTCGGGGATACGCAGTATTTT. Protein product: CASKSGTRFFGDTQYF. The chain has TRBV2 and TRBJ2-3; D call uncertain. Germline assignment: CDR1 SNHLY and CDR2 FYNNEI. CDR3 length equals 16 residues. Trimming stripped 7 bases from V and 6 bases from J, with 23 bases between.

The chain has TRBV28 and TRBJ1-2; no reliable D call. V dropped 2 bases and J dropped 4 bases, with 11 bases sitting between them. Germline-derived CDR1 and CDR2 are MDHEN and SYDVKM. CDR3 size: 14 residues. The CDR3 spells CASSLEVALYGYTF. The CDR3 nucleotides read TGTGCCAGCAGTTTAGAGGTGGCCCTCTATGGCTACACCTTC.

J is TRBJ1-1 and V is TRBV7-2, with TRBD1 matching 10 bases. The CDR3 is 18 residues long. The ends lost 5 bases at V and 0 bases at J; junction bases unmatched: 12. Germline V CDR1 and CDR2: SGHTA, FQGNSA. CDR3 nucleotide sequence: TGTGCCAGCAGCCTTAGAGTGGGGACAGGGGCTATGAACACTGAAGCTTTCTTT. This codes for CASSLRVGTGAMNTEAFF.

V gene TRBV15 combines with J gene TRBJ1-5; D is unresolved. V lost 0 bases and J lost 2, with 5 bases in between. Looked up from germline, CDR1 is LNHNV and CDR2 is YYDKDF (reference sequence). The length of the CDR3 is 14 residues. The CDR3 loop is CATSRDVGNQPQHF. In DNA, the CDR3 is TGTGCCACCAGCAGAGATGTAGGCAATCAGCCCCAGCATTTT.

The gene calls are TRBV2 and TRBJ1-4; D unclear. In germline, CDR1 is SNHLY, CDR2 FYNNEI. V was cut by 7 bases and J by 6 bases, with 6 bases left in between. The CDR3 consists of 11 residues. The chain's CDR3 is CASTLDEKLFF. The CDR3 bases are TGTGCCAGCACCCTAGATGAAAAACTGTTTTTT. Full variable domain (rest looked up from reference TRBV2 and TRBJ1-4): EPEVTQTPSHQVTQMGQEVILRCVPISNHLYFYWYRQILGQKVEFLVSFYNNEISEKSEIFDDQFSVERPDGSNFTLKIRSTKLEDSAMYFCASTLDEKLFFGSGTQLSVL.

This CDR3 reads CASSLEAGVGSNEKLFF. The CDR3 DNA reads TGTGCCAGCAGCTTGGAGGCGGGAGTGGGCTCCAATGAAAAACTGTTTTTT. The chain links TRBV5-5 to TRBJ1-4; D is unresolved. The CDR3 loop spans 17 amino acids. V lost 0 bases to trimming and J lost 5 bases, with 17 bases between them. CDR1 SGHKS and CDR2 YYEKEE come from the germline V gene (reference sequence).

This clone was seen ten or more times. V is TRBV7-9 and J is TRBJ1-2; possibly TRBD1 for D (6 bases). CDR3 length equals 14 residues. V was clipped by 0 bases and J by 7 bases, with 12 bases between them. Germline V lookup: CDR1 SEHNR, CDR2 FQNEAQ (reference sequence). The CDR3 region is CASSLAARGIGYTF. The CDR3 bases are TGTGCCAGCAGCTTAGCAGCCAGGGGAATTGGCTACACCTTC.

V is TRBV6-1 and J is TRBJ1-6; 7 bases map to TRBD1. Germline loops: CDR1 MNHNS, CDR2 SASEGT. Unmatched junction bases numbered 5, after V lost 3 bases and J lost 0 bases. CDR3 length: 17 residues. This chain's CDR3 is CASSEGTVSSYNSPLHF. The CDR3, as DNA: TGTGCCAGCAGTGAGGGGACAGTTTCCTCCTATAATTCACCCCTCCACTTT.

The J gene is TRBJ2-7, the V gene TRBV4-1, with 7 bases that match TRBD2. The CDR3 length is 16 residues. J gave up 2 bases and V 0 bases, and 7 bases lay outside the gene matches. CDR1 is MGHRA, CDR2 YSYEKL, per germline. The CDR3 is CASSQDSFGTTYEQYF. The CDR3 DNA is TGCGCCAGCAGCCAAGATTCCTTCGGGACTACCTACGAGCAGTACTTC.

This chain joins TRBV21-1 and TRBJ1-2; the table names TRBD1, a call not compared with the DNA. TRBV21-1 is noted as a pseudogene. The CDR3 loop spans 16 amino acids. The CDR3: CASSNSRQGVAYGYTF. DNA for the CDR3: TGTGCCAGCAGCAACTCCAGACAGGGGGTTGCCTATGGCTACACCTTC.

The chain links TRBV9 to TRBJ2-3, with 11 bases aligning to TRBD1. The CDR3 runs to 16 residues. Trimming took 3 bases from V and 1 from J; bases not matched to a gene: 4. Germline values: CDR1 SGDLS, CDR2 YYNGEE. In DNA form, the CDR3 reads TGTGCCAGCAGCGCCTGGGGACAGGGGGGCACAGATACGCAGTATTTT. Translated: CASSAWGQGGTDTQYF.

As regards this clone: Other DNA sequences of this sample code for an identical CDR3. The chain joins TRBV6-5 to TRBJ2-7; a weak D match, TRBD1 (6 bases). This CDR3 has 12 amino acids. CDR1 is MNHEY, CDR2 SVGAGI, per germline. V was cut by 6 bases and J by 3 bases, with 9 bases left in between. This CDR3 is CASSLDSYEQYF. In nucleotides, the CDR3 is TGTGCCAGCAGCCTGGACAGCTACGAGCAGTACTTC.

This chain uses TRBV11-3 with TRBJ2-2, with 14 bases fitting TRBD2. Per germline, CDR1 SGHNT and CDR2 YENEEA. V was pared by 3 bases and J by 4 bases, with 1 base of the junction left unmatched. This CDR3 spans 16 amino acids. DNA for the CDR3: TGTGCCAGCAGCTTGGGACTAGCGGGGGTCACCGGGGAGCTGTTTTTT. Its translation is CASSLGLAGVTGELFF. Together with reference TRBV11-3 and TRBJ2-2, the CDR3 gives the full variable domain: EAGVVQSPRYKIIEKKQPVAFWCNPISGHNTLYWYLQNLGQGPELLIRYENEEAVDDSQLPKDRFSAERLKGVDSTLKIQPAELGDSAVYLCASSLGLAGVTGELFFGEGSRLTVL.

This chain joins TRBV27 and TRBJ2-2; TRBD1 matches at 7 bases. The V gene's germline CDR1 is MNHEY and CDR2 SMNVEV (reference sequence). The CDR3 length is 16 residues. The trim removed 5 bases at V and 2 bases at J, leaving 8 bases unmatched. CDR3 nucleotides: TGTGCCAGCAGTCTGGAGTACAGGGGCAACACCGGGGAGCTGTTTTTT. This encodes CASSLEYRGNTGELFF.

The gene calls are TRBV9 and TRBJ2-2, with 13 bases fitting TRBD2. The CDR3 length is 17 residues. Germline V gene sequence: CDR1 SGDLS, CDR2 YYNGEE. V trimming: 4 bases; J trimming: 5 bases; junction bases outside the gene matches: 8. CDR3 amino acids: CASSPLAGGPRTGELFF. In nucleotides, the CDR3 is TGTGCCAGCAGCCCACTAGCGGGGGGGCCTCGAACCGGGGAGCTGTTTTTT.

This chain connects TRBV2 to TRBJ1-1; D ambiguous. Trimming removed 3 bases at V and 1 base at J, with 6 bases between. Germline CDR1 is SNHLY and CDR2 is FYNNEI. The CDR3 totals 13 residues. The CDR3 DNA follows: TGTGCCAGCAGTGATTACGGGAACACTGAAGCTTTCTTT. Its translation: CASSDYGNTEAFF.

The J gene is TRBJ1-2, the V gene TRBV6-4; the match to TRBD1 covers 7 bases. Germline values: CDR1 MRHNA, CDR2 SNTAGT. The J segment lost 8 bases and the V segment lost 0 bases, leaving 6 bases of the junction unmatched. This CDR3 contains 14 residues. The CDR3 protein is CASSDSGGGSGYTF. The CDR3 coding sequence is TGTGCCAGCAGTGACTCAGGAGGGGGCTCGGGCTACACCTTC.